Following are 20 T cell receptor beta chains from one sample sequenced in a study of OX40 agonist ivuxolimab in advanced cancers. Some clones are missing from TCRdb's copy, which holds only in-frame ones; the method was immunoSEQ multiplex PCR. The sample gives 45,000 to 55,000 clones, about four fifths of which show up once; around 1.1% is in the top ten. This specimen consisted of CD4+ or CD8+ T cells sorted from blood, obtained in a trial of the OX40 agonist ivuxolimab. Every receptor here comes from an adult with an advanced solid tumor such as melanoma, head and neck, liver or kidney cancer.

The chain combines TRBV11-2 with TRBJ2-3; perhaps D is TRBD1 or TRBD2 (5 bases each). Trimming left V 0 bases short and J 6 bases short, with 13 bases between. CDR1 is SGHAT, CDR2 FQNNGV, per germline. The CDR3 is 15 residues long. CDR3 coding DNA: TGTGCCAGCAGCTTAGAAGGGGCGGGCGCGGATACGCAGTATTTT. Translated: CASSLEGAGADTQYF.

This rearrangement joins TRBV5-8 to TRBJ1-3; TRBD1 matches 7 bases. The CDR3 is 17 amino acids. Per germline, CDR1 SGHTS and CDR2 YDEGEE. V trimming: 1 base; J trimming: 0 bases; junction bases outside the gene matches: 7. CDR3 in DNA: TGTGCCAGCAGCTTGAGGGGGCAGGCCCTCTCTGGAAACACCATATATTTT. Translated, it gives CASSLRGQALSGNTIYF.

The rearrangement links TRBV7-6 to TRBJ2-2; D is ambiguous. The CDR3 is 12 residues long. Trimming left V 6 bases short and J 6 bases short, with 8 bases between. CDR1 is SGHVS, CDR2 FNYEAQ, per germline. CDR3 loop: CASRLRSGELFF. CDR3 DNA: TGTGCCAGCAGGCTAAGGTCCGGGGAGCTGTTTTTT.

This rearrangement joins TRBV28 to TRBJ1-5; no clear D gene. In germline, CDR1 is MDHEN, CDR2 SYDVKM. The CDR3 spans 14 residues. Trimming stripped 6 bases from V and 0 bases from J, with 9 bases between. The CDR3 loop is CASSRSFSNQPQHF. CDR3 nucleotide sequence: TGTGCCAGCAGCCGGAGTTTTAGCAATCAGCCCCAGCATTTT.

The chain joins TRBV4-2 to TRBJ2-7, with TRBD1 as a possible D gene (6 bases). In germline, CDR1 is LGHNA, CDR2 YNFKEQ. The CDR3 is 14 residues long. V gave up 2 bases and J gave up 6 bases, with 14 bases separating them. The CDR3 DNA is TGTGCCAGCAGCCAAACTCCAGGGGTCGGCGAGCAGTACTTC. It is translated as CASSQTPGVGEQYF.

The rearrangement uses TRBV30 and TRBJ2-7; TRBD1 aligns across 8 bases. V gave up 3 bases and J gave up 2 bases; unmatched junction bases: 3. CDR1 GTSNPN and CDR2 SVGIG come from the germline V gene (reference sequence). This CDR3 spans 13 amino acids. CDR3 coding DNA: TGTGCCTGGAGGCGGGACAGGCCCTACGAGCAGTACTTC. This translates into CAWRRDRPYEQYF.

This rearrangement joins TRBV6-5 to TRBJ2-7; D unclear. Trimming removed 0 bases from V and 0 bases from J, with 9 bases in between. The CDR3 contains 15 residues. The V gene's germline CDR1 is MNHEY and CDR2 SVGAGI. The CDR3 coding sequence is TGTGCCAGCAGTTACTCGAGTTACAGCTCCTACGAGCAGTACTTC. Encoded protein: CASSYSSYSSYEQYF.

This clone was counted once. CDR3 DNA sequence: TGTGCCAGCAGCCCGTCCCTCGACGAGCAGTACTTC. Amino acids: CASSPSLDEQYF. The rearrangement uses TRBV7-8 and TRBJ2-7; D remains ambiguous. The germline gives CDR1 SGHVS, CDR2 FQNEAQ. The V and J ends lost 5 bases and 5 bases respectively, with 10 bases between them. The length of the CDR3 is 12 residues.

The CDR3 is CASSQRVSGANVLTF. For the CDR3, the DNA is TGTGCCAGCAGCCAACGCGTATCTGGGGCCAACGTCCTGACTTTC. This sequence joins TRBV14 and TRBJ2-6; D is undetermined. Trimming stripped 2 bases from V and 1 base from J, with 6 bases between. The germline V gene encodes CDR1 SGHDN and CDR2 FVKESK. The CDR3 runs to 15 residues.

The rearrangement links TRBV5-6 to TRBJ2-7; TRBD1 might be the D (8 bases). The CDR3 loop spans 14 amino acids. The V gene's germline CDR1 is SGHDT and CDR2 YYEEEE. Trimming took off 2 bases at V and 4 bases at J, with 13 bases between the two ends. CDR3 protein: CASSFTGGGYEQYF. The DNA for the CDR3 is TGTGCCAGCAGCTTTACAGGGGGAGGGTACGAGCAGTACTTC. Together with reference TRBV5-6 and TRBJ2-7, the CDR3 gives the full variable domain: DAGVTQSPTHLIKTRGQQVTLRCSPKSGHDTVSWYQQALGQGPQFIFQYYEEEERQRGNFPDRFSGHQFPNYSSELNVNALLLGDSALYLCASSFTGGGYEQYFGPGTRLTVT.

The V call is TRBV30, the J call TRBJ2-1; 7 bases line up with TRBD1. Per germline, CDR1 GTSNPN and CDR2 SVGIG (reference sequence). The V segment lost 0 bases and the J segment 5 bases; nucleotides outside the gene matches: 7. The CDR3 sequence is 15 residues long. The CDR3 bases are TGTGCCTGGAGTGTACTACAGGGGATACACAATGAGCAGTTCTTC. Protein product: CAWSVLQGIHNEQFF. Full variable domain (rest looked up from reference TRBV30 and TRBJ2-1): SQTIHQWPATLVQPVGSPLSLECTVEGTSNPNLYWYRQAAGRGLQLLFYSVGIGQISSEVPQNLSASRPQDRQFILSSKKLLLSDSGFYLCAWSVLQGIHNEQFFGPGTRLTVL.

The CDR3 sequence: CASSLSYRDGEQYF. DNA for the CDR3: TGTGCCAGCAGTTTATCTTACAGGGACGGCGAGCAGTACTTC. The rearrangement joins TRBV27 to TRBJ2-7, with a tentative D call TRBD1 (6 bases). The CDR3 is 14 residues long. The V gene lost 0 bases and the J gene lost 6 bases, with 12 bases spanning the gap. The germline V gene encodes CDR1 MNHEY and CDR2 SMNVEV (reference sequence).

This rearrangement joins TRBV11-2 to TRBJ2-7; D is tentatively TRBD1 or TRBD2 (5 bases each). V was trimmed by 3 bases and J by 6 bases, leaving 15 bases between them. Germline assignment: CDR1 SGHAT and CDR2 FQNNGV. The CDR3 consists of 14 residues. The CDR3 loop reads CASSLLWTRGEQYF. The CDR3 nucleotides are TGTGCCAGCAGCTTGTTATGGACACGGGGCGAGCAGTACTTC.

The rearrangement links TRBV5-1 to TRBJ2-2; 9 bases align to TRBD2. With 0 bases clipped from V and 3 bases from J, the junction kept 3 bases outside the gene matches. Germline V gene data show CDR1 as SGHRS and CDR2 as YFSETQ. The CDR3 consists of 16 residues. The CDR3: CASSLGPSGDTGELFF. The CDR3 region has the DNA TGCGCCAGCAGCTTGGGCCCTAGCGGGGACACCGGGGAGCTGTTTTTT.

The V and J genes are TRBV2 and TRBJ1-1, with 7 bases lining up with TRBD1. CDR1 SNHLY and CDR2 FYNNEI come from the germline V gene. The CDR3 has 12 amino acids. With V trimmed by 7 bases and J by 4 bases, 3 bases remained unmatched. The CDR3 region has the DNA TGTGCCAGCAACAGGGGTCCCACTGAAGCTTTCTTT. Protein product: CASNRGPTEAFF.

This chain connects TRBV5-8 to TRBJ1-2; 7 nucleotides agree with TRBD1. Germline values: CDR1 SGHTS, CDR2 YDEGEE. J lost 1 base, V lost 4 bases, and 7 bases had no gene match. This CDR3 comprises 15 residues. The CDR3: CASSINRGFNYGYTF. The CDR3 nucleotides are TGTGCCAGCAGCATAAACAGGGGCTTTAACTATGGCTACACCTTC.

The chain combines TRBV28 with TRBJ2-7, with no clear D. The CDR3 covers 14 residues. Germline V gene data show CDR1 as MDHEN and CDR2 as SYDVKM. The V end was cut by 3 bases, the J end by 7 bases, with 16 bases between. The CDR3 bases are TGTGCCAGCAGTTTGAGTTCCCCCCCTTGGGAGCAGTACTTC. It is translated as CASSLSSPPWEQYF.

The rearrangement joins TRBV28 to TRBJ2-1, with TRBD1 as a possible D gene (6 bases). V was cut by 7 bases and J by 5 bases, with 15 bases left in between. Germline V gene lookup returns CDR1 MDHEN and CDR2 SYDVKM. The CDR3 totals 14 residues. The CDR3 nucleotides are TGTGCCAGCACGGGCAGGGGACCAAACAATGAGCAGTTCTTC. Translating it yields CASTGRGPNNEQFF.

Turning to this clone: The junction departs from the called germline gene at one end, perhaps through a read error. The chain carries TRBV7-7 and TRBJ2-1, with TRBD2 identical over 7 bases. CDR1 SSHAT and CDR2 FNYEAQ come from the germline V gene (reference sequence). The CDR3 contains 15 residues. In nucleotides, the CDR3 is TGTGCTAGCAGCTTAGGCGGGAGTATTGACAATGAGCAGTTCTTC. Translating gives CASSLGGSIDNEQFF.

The chain has TRBV30 and TRBJ1-1; D not resolved. Germline CDR1 is GTSNPN and CDR2 is SVGIG (reference sequence). The CDR3 length is 11 residues. The V end was cut by 2 bases, the J end by 7 bases, with 8 bases between. The CDR3 reads CAWSTQSEAFF. In DNA, the CDR3 is TGTGCCTGGAGTACCCAGAGTGAAGCTTTCTTT.